The clone carrying this TCR beta chain has just a few counts. What it recognizes is unknown. The CDR3 is 13 amino acids. The ends were cut back, 5 bases at V and 1 base at J, with 9 bases in the middle. TCRdb recomputed calls from the 5' RACE reads with MiXCR, one row per CDR3 protein. This table has 600,000 to 800,000 distinct CDR3 sequences, roughly 20% appearing once. This specimen belongs to a study of identical twins. The study's findings and limits: In zero-insertion analyses, partial confounding could arise from invariant MAIT and iNKT cells. With abundant cord blood beta clonotypes, insertions were fewer; memory repertoires showed no such pattern.

This same sample was also part of a study on T cells expressing NK-cell markers. That paper notes: Seropositivity for HCMV was found in most of the eight sequenced donors, with one seronegative. As a fraction of CD8+ T cells, dominant NKG2C+ clonotypes reached roughly 1.0-8% in 5 or 6 donors.

The V gene is TRBV12-3 or TRBV12-4, the J gene TRBJ2-7; D is possibly TRBD2 (5 bases). This sequence was found in a woman aged 18-29 years in good health. Sequenced input: PBMCs. CDR3 protein: CASSTGLSYEQYF. In DNA, the CDR3 is TGTGCCAGCAGTACGGGGTTGTCCTACGAGCAGTACTTC.